This TCR beta chain originates from a study of blood T cell repertoires in COVID-19. Study details: Spain, Italy and the United States supplied samples that represented acute and convalescent COVID-19. The analysed material was cDNA or gDNA that came from T cells, B-cell-depleted T cells, or PBMCs.

Seattle enrolled patients during active infection and tracked them longitudinally. Original analysis: Cell counts per sample came from amplifying reference gene primers. The method was immunoSEQ multiplex PCR; TCRdb's version includes in-frame clones alone and lacks a portion of them. V, J and clone size are those of that table, while D and trimming were read from the DNA. The repertoire has around 90,000 clones, 80% to 90% of them found once; the top ten carry around 2%. This clone is a singleton in its sample. The sequencing input was peripheral blood. This sequence originates from a man aged 50 to 60 with COVID-19, enrolled during active disease.

The CDR3 bases are TGTGCCAGTCTAACAGAGAACTATGGCTACACCTTC. It is translated as CASLTENYGYTF. This chain uses TRBV6-5 with TRBJ1-2; D remains ambiguous. CDR3 length: 12 residues. Per the germline V gene, CDR1 is MNHEY and CDR2 is SVGAGI. V was shortened by 9 bases and J by 2 bases, with 10 bases between the two germline ends.